The 16 T cell receptor beta chains reported below all come from one sample, sequenced in a study of blood T cell repertoires in COVID-19. Sequencing was performed with immunoSEQ multiplex PCR; in TCRdb, only in-frame clones are kept and a portion is missing. Of some 110,000 clones listed, roughly nine tenths are singletons. Sequencing used peripheral blood. The receptors originated from a man between 65 and 85 years old who had recovered from COVID-19.

V gene TRBV5-5 combines with J gene TRBJ2-7; 9 positions match TRBD1. The CDR3 loop spans 15 amino acids. The germline V gene has CDR1 SGHKS and CDR2 YYEKEE (reference sequence). The J segment lost 5 bases and the V segment lost 1 base, leaving 7 bases of the junction unmatched. The CDR3 bases are TGTGCCAGCAGCTTGCTGGGGACAGGGTTCGACGAGCAGTACTTC. Residues: CASSLLGTGFDEQYF.

CDR3 sequence: CASSFLADYEQYF. CDR3 bases: TGCGCCAGCAGCTTTTTGGCAGACTACGAGCAGTACTTC. V usage is TRBV5-1 and J usage is TRBJ2-7; D remains unclear. Germline V gene sequence: CDR1 SGHRS, CDR2 YFSETQ. The CDR3 is made up of 13 amino acids. The V gene lost 2 bases and the J gene lost 3 bases, with 9 bases spanning the gap.

The chain is built from TRBV3-1 (or the pseudogene TRBV3-2) and TRBJ2-5; D might be TRBD2 (6 bases). Per germline, CDR1 LGHDT and CDR2 YNNKEL (reference sequence). Between the trimmed V and J ends, which lost 0 bases and 7 bases, there was a span of 15 bases. This CDR3 region has 15 residues. The CDR3, as DNA: TGTGCCAGCAGCCAAGATGGGCCGGCCGGGGGGACCCAGTACTTC. Translating gives CASSQDGPAGGTQYF.

This clone has only one observation. This rearrangement joins TRBV10-3 to TRBJ2-7; D might be TRBD2 (5 bases). This CDR3 is built from 13 residues. Germline CDR1 and CDR2: ENHRY and SYGVKD. The V end lost 0 bases, the J end lost 5 bases, and 8 bases lay between the germline ends. The CDR3 DNA follows: TGTGCCATCAGTGAGTCCCTAGCCCACGAGCAGTACTTC. It yields the protein CAISESLAHEQYF.

CDR3 loop: CASSYGATEAFF. The CDR3 DNA is TGTGCCAGCAGTTACGGGGCCACTGAAGCTTTCTTT. The J gene is TRBJ1-1, the V gene TRBV6-2 or TRBV6-3, with D maybe TRBD1 (5 bases). Trimming took 2 bases from V and 4 from J, leaving 5 bases between them. Germline CDR1 reads MNHEY; CDR2 reads SVGEGT. The CDR3 is 12 amino acids.

This rearrangement joins TRBV30 to TRBJ2-1, with 7 bases lining up with TRBD1. The CDR3 runs 14 residues. With 2 bases clipped from V and 1 base from J, the junction kept 2 bases outside the gene matches. The germline V gene has CDR1 GTSNPN and CDR2 SVGIG (reference sequence). Here the CDR3 reads CAWSRTGSYNEQFF. CDR3 nucleotide sequence: TGTGCCTGGAGTCGGACAGGTTCCTACAATGAGCAGTTCTTC. The variable domain in full, with the rest retrieved from reference TRBV30 and TRBJ2-1, is SQTIHQWPATLVQPVGSPLSLECTVEGTSNPNLYWYRQAAGRGLQLLFYSVGIGQISSEVPQNLSASRPQDRQFILSSKKLLLSDSGFYLCAWSRTGSYNEQFFGPGTRLTVL.

The chain carries TRBV7-2 and TRBJ2-3, with D possibly being TRBD1 (6 bases). The CDR3 is 15 amino acids. Germline CDR1 SGHTA, CDR2 FQGNSA. V was shortened by 4 bases and J by 2 bases, with 13 bases between the two germline ends. As DNA, the CDR3 is TGTGCCAGCAGCTCACAGGGATCACTCACAGATACGCAGTATTTT. Its protein product is CASSSQGSLTDTQYF.

The chain couples TRBV2 to TRBJ2-3; D call uncertain. The CDR3 runs to 15 residues. Trimming cost V 7 bases and J 2 bases, with 16 bases left between them. In germline, CDR1 is SNHLY, CDR2 FYNNEI. CDR3 loop: CASTPEETLTDTQYF. The CDR3 DNA is TGTGCCAGCACTCCCGAGGAGACTCTCACAGATACGCAGTATTTT.

The CDR3 is CASSLFDEDTQYF. DNA of the CDR3: TGTGCCAGCAGTTTGTTTGATGAGGATACGCAGTATTTT. The rearrangement joins TRBV6-9 to TRBJ2-3; no definite D call. Germline assignment: CDR1 MNHGY and CDR2 SVAAGI. The CDR3 contains 13 residues. The V gene lost 4 bases and the J gene lost 6 bases, with 11 bases spanning the gap.

This clone was seen a handful of times. The rearrangement joins TRBV19 to TRBJ2-3; tentatively, D is TRBD1 (5 bases). The CDR3 totals 12 residues. CDR1 is LNHDA, CDR2 SQIVND, per germline (reference sequence). V was shortened by 4 bases and J by 9 bases, with 11 bases between the two germline ends. The CDR3 DNA reads TGTGCCAGTAGTAGCCCAGGGTTGACGCAGTATTTT. Translated, it gives CASSSPGLTQYF.

The genes are TRBV5-1 and TRBJ1-1, with 8 nucleotides matching TRBD1. J was trimmed by 5 bases and V by 2 bases; bases with no gene match: 8. This CDR3 has 15 amino acids. Germline V gene sequence: CDR1 SGHRS, CDR2 YFSETQ. CDR3 DNA sequence: TGCGCCAGCAGCTTTGGGGGACAGGCAAAGACTGAAGCTTTCTTT. It encodes CASSFGGQAKTEAFF.

The chain employs TRBV27 and TRBJ2-1; 8 bases map to TRBD2. Germline V gene lookup returns CDR1 MNHEY and CDR2 SMNVEV (reference sequence). CDR3 length: 15 residues. Trimming removed 6 bases from V and 2 bases from J; junction bases left unmatched: 6. In nucleotides, the CDR3 is TGTGCCAGCAGGCGGGAGGCCCCTACCTACAATGAGCAGTTCTTC. Its protein is CASRREAPTYNEQFF.

The rearrangement links TRBV6-5 to TRBJ2-1; TRBD1 aligns across 9 bases. The trim removed 11 bases at V and 8 bases at J, leaving 7 bases unmatched. Germline CDR1 and CDR2: MNHEY and SVGAGI. CDR3 length: 12 residues. CDR3 in amino acids: CAGGTGLDEQFF. In nucleotides, the CDR3 is TGTGCCGGGGGGACAGGGCTTGATGAGCAGTTCTTC.

This chain joins TRBV9 and TRBJ2-7; TRBD1 matches 11 bases. This CDR3 is built from 14 residues. Germline CDR1 reads SGDLS; CDR2 reads YYNGEE. V dropped 4 bases and J dropped 4; count of bases not matched to a gene: 4. CDR3 coding DNA: TGTGCCAGCAGCCCAGGGGACAGGGGGTACGAGCAGTACTTC. It yields the protein CASSPGDRGYEQYF.

This chain uses TRBV25-1 with TRBJ1-2; 11 positions match TRBD1. The CDR3 spans 17 residues. Germline CDR1 reads MGHDK; CDR2 reads SYGVNS. The ends lost 6 bases at V and 2 bases at J; junction bases unmatched: 11. CDR3 DNA sequence: TGTGCCAGCAGCCCCGGGGGGACAGGGGGTCTAAACTATGGCTACACCTTC. Its translation is CASSPGGTGGLNYGYTF.

The genes are TRBV5-1 and TRBJ2-1; 7 positions match TRBD2. The CDR3 loop spans 16 amino acids. CDR1 and CDR2 (germline): SGHRS, YFSETQ. The V and J ends lost 3 bases and 7 bases, in that order; junction bases with no gene match: 13. CDR3 in DNA: TGCGCCAGCAGCTCTCGGGCTAGCTGGGAGGGGAATGAGCAGTTCTTC. It codes for CASSSRASWEGNEQFF.